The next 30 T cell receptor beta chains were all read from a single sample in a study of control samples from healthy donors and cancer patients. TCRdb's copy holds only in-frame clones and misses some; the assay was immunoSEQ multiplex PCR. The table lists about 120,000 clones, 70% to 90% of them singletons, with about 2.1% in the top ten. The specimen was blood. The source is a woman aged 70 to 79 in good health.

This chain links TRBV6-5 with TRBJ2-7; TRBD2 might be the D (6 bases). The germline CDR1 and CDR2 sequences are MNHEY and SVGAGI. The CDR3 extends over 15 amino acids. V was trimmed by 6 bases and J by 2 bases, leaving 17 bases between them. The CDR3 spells CASSVLANPPYEQYF. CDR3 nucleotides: TGTGCCAGCAGCGTACTAGCCAACCCACCCTACGAGCAGTACTTC.

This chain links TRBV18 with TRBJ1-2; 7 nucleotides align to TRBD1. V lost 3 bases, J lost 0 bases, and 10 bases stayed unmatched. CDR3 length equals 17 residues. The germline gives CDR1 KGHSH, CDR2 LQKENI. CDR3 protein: CASSPTGRGSTNYGYTF. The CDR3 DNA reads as TGTGCCAGCTCACCGACAGGGCGGGGATCGACTAACTATGGCTACACCTTC.

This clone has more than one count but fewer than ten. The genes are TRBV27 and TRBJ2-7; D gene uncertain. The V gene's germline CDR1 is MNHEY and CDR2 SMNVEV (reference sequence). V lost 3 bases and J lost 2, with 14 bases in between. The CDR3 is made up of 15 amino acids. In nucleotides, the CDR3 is TGTGCCAGCAGTTTGTTGTCCCGCACCCCCTACGAGCAGTACTTC. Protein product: CASSLLSRTPYEQYF.

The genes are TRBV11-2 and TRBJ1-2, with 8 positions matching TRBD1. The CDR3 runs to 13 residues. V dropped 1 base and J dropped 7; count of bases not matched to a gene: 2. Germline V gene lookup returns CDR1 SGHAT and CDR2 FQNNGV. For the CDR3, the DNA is TGTGCCAGCAGCTTAGGGACAGGGTCTGGCTACACCTTC. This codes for CASSLGTGSGYTF.

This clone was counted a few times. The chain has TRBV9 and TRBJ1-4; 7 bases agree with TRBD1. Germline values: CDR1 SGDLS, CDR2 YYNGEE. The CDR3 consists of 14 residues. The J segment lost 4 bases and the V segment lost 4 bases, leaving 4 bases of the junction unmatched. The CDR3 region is CASSIGTVNEKLFF. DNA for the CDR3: TGTGCCAGCAGCATTGGGACAGTTAATGAAAAACTGTTTTTT.

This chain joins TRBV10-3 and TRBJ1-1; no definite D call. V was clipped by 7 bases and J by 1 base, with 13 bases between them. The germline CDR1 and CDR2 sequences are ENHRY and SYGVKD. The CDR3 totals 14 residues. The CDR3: CAITPEQTNTEAFF. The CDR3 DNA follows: TGTGCCATCACACCCGAACAGACGAACACTGAAGCTTTCTTT.

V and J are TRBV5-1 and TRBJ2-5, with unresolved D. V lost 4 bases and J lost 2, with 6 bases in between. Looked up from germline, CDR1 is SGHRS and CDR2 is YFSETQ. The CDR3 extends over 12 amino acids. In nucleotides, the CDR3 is TGCGCCAGCAGCGTAGAGCAAGAGACCCAGTACTTC. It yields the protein CASSVEQETQYF.

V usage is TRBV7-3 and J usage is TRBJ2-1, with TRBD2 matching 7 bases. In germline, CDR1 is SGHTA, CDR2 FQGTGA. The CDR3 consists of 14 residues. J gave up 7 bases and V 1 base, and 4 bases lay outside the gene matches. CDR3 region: CASSLREGKNEQFF. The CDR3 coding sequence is TGTGCCAGCAGCTTAAGGGAGGGGAAGAATGAGCAGTTCTTC.

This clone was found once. DNA for the CDR3: TGTGCCAGCAGTTTAGGCGTGGGGACTAACTCCTACGAGCAGTACTTC. Residues: CASSLGVGTNSYEQYF. The chain carries TRBV27 and TRBJ2-7; 7 bases align to TRBD2. There are 16 residues in the CDR3. The germline V gene has CDR1 MNHEY and CDR2 SMNVEV (reference sequence). The J segment lost 0 bases and the V segment lost 2 bases, leaving 7 bases of the junction unmatched.

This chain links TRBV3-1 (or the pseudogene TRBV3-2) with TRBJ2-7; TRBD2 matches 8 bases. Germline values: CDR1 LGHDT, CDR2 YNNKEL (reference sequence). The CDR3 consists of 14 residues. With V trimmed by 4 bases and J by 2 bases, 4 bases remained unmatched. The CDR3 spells CASSRSGGPYEQYF. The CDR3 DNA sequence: TGTGCCAGCAGCCGAAGCGGGGGCCCCTACGAGCAGTACTTC.

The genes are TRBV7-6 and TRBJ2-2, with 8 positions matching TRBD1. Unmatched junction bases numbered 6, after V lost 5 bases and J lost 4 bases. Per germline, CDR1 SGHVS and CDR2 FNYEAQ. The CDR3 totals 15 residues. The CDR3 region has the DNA TGTGCCAGCAGCCTAGTACAGGGGGGCACCGGGGAGCTGTTTTTT. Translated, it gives CASSLVQGGTGELFF.

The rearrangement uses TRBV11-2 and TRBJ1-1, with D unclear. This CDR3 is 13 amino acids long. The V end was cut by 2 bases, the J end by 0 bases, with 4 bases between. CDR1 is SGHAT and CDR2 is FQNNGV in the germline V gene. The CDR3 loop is CASSLQLNTEAFF. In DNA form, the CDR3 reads TGTGCCAGCAGCTTACAGTTGAACACTGAAGCTTTCTTT.

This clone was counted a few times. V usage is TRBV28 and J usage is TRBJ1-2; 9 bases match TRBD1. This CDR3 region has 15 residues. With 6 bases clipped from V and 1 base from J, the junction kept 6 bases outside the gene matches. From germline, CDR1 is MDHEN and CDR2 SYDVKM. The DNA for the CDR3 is TGTGCCAGCAGAGCGGGACAGGGCAGTAACTATGGCTACACCTTC. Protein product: CASRAGQGSNYGYTF.

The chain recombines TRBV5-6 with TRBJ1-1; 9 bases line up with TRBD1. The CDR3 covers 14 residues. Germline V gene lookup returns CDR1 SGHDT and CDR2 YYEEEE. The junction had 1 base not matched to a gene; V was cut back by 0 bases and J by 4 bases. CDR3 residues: CASSLATGGTEAFF. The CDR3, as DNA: TGTGCCAGCAGCTTGGCGACAGGGGGCACTGAAGCTTTCTTT.

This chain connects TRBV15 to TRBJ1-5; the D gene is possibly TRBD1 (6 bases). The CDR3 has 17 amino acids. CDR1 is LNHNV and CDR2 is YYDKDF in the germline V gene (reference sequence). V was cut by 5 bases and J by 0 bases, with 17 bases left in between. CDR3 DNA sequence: TGTGCCACCAGCGGCTCGGTGGGGGCGTATAGCAATCAGCCCCAGCATTTT. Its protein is CATSGSVGAYSNQPQHF.

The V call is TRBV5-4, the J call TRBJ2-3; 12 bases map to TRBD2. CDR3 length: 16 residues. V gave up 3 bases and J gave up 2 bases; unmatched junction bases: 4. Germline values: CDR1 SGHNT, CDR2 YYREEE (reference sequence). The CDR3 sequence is CASSSRTSGNTDTQYF. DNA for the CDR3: TGTGCCAGCAGCTCCCGGACTAGCGGGAACACAGATACGCAGTATTTT. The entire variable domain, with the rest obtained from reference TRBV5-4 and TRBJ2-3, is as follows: ETGVTQSPTHLIKTRGQQVTLRCSSQSGHNTVSWYQQALGQGPQFIFQYYREEENGRGNFPPRFSGLQFPNYSSELNVNALELDDSALYLCASSSRTSGNTDTQYFGPGTRLTVL.

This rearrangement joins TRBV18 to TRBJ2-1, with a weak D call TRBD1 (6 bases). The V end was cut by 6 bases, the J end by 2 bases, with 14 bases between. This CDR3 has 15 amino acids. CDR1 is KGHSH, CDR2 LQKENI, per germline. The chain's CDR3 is CASSPGPGAYNEQFF. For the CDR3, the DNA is TGTGCCAGCTCCCCCGGGCCAGGGGCCTACAATGAGCAGTTCTTC.

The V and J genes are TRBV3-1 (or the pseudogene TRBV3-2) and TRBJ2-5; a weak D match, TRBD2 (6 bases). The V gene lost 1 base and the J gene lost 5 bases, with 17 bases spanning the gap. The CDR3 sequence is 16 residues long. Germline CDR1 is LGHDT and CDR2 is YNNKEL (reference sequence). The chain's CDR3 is CASSQGTPGLGETQYF. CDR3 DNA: TGTGCCAGCAGCCAAGGAACGCCGGGACTGGGGGAGACCCAGTACTTC.

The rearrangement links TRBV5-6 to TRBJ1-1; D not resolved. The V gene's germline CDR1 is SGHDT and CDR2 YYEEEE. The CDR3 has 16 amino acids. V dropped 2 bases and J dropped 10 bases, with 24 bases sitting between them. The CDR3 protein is CASSLSLNGAAGGAFF. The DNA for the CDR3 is TGTGCCAGCAGCTTATCGCTCAACGGCGCGGCAGGTGGAGCTTTCTTT.

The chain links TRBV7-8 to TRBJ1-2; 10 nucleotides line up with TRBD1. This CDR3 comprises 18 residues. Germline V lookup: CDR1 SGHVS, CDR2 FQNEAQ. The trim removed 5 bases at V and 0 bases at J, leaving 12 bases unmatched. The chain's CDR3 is CASSPGPGQGVANYGYTF. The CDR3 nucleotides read TGTGCCAGCAGCCCCGGTCCCGGACAGGGGGTGGCTAACTATGGCTACACCTTC.

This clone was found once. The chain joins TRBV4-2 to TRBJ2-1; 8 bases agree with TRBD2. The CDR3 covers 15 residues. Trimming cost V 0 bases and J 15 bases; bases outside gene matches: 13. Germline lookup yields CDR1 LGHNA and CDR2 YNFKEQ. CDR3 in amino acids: CASSQDGRGASPGFF. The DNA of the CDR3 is TGTGCCAGCAGCCAAGATGGGCGGGGGGCATCTCCAGGGTTCTTC.

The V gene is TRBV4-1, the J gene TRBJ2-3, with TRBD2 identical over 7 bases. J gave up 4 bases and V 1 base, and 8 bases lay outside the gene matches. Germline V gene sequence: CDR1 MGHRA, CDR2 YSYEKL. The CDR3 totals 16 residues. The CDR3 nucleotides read TGCGCCAGCAGCCAAGCAGGGAGGGCGGTAGCAGATACGCAGTATTTT. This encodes CASSQAGRAVADTQYF.

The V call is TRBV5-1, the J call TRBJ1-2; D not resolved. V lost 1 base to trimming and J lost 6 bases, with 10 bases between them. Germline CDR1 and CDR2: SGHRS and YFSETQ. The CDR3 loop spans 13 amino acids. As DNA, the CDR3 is TGCGCCAGCAGCTTGCAAGAGCTTGATGGCTACACCTTC. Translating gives CASSLQELDGYTF. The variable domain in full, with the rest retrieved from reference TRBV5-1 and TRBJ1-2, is KAGVTQTPRYLIKTRGQQVTLSCSPISGHRSVSWYQQTPGQGLQFLFEYFSETQRNKGNFPGRFSGRQFSNSRSEMNVSTLELGDSALYLCASSLQELDGYTFGSGTRLTVV.

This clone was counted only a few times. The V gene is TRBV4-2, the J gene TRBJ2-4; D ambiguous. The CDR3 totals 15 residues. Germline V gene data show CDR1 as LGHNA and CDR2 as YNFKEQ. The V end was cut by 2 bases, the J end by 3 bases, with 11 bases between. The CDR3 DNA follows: TGTGCCAGCAGCCAAAGTGATTACGGCAAAAACATTCAGTACTTC. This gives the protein CASSQSDYGKNIQYF.

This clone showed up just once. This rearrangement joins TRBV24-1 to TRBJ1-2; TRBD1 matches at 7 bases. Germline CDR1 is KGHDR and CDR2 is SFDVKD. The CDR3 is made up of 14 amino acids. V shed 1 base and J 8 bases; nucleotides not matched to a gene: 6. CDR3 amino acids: CATSDFRAGGGYTF. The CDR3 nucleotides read TGTGCCACCAGTGATTTTAGGGCAGGGGGAGGCTACACCTTC.

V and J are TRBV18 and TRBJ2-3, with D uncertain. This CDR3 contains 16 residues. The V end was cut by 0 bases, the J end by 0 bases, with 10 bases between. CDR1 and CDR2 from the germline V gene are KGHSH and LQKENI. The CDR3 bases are TGTGCCAGCTCACCACCGGGCGGACCTAGCACAGATACGCAGTATTTT. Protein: CASSPPGGPSTDTQYF.

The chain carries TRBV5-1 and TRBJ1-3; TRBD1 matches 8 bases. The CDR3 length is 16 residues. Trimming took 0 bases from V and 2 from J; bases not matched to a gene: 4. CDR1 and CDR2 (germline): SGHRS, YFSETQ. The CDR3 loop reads CASSLGSRGPGNTIYF. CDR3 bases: TGCGCCAGCAGCTTGGGCAGCAGGGGGCCTGGAAACACCATATATTTT.

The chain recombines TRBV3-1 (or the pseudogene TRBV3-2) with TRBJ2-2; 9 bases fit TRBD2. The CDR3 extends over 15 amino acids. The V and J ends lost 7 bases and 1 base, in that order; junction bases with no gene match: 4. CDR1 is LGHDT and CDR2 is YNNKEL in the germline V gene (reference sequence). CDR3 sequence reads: CASKEAGGNTGELFF. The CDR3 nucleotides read TGTGCCAGCAAAGAAGCGGGGGGGAACACCGGGGAGCTGTTTTTT.

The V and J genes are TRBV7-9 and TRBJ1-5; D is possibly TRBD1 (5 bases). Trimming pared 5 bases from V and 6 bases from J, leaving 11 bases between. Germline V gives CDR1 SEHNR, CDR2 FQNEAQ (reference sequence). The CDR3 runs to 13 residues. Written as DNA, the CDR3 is TGTGCCAGCAGCGAGGAGGGGAGTCAGCCCCAGCATTTT. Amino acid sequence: CASSEEGSQPQHF.

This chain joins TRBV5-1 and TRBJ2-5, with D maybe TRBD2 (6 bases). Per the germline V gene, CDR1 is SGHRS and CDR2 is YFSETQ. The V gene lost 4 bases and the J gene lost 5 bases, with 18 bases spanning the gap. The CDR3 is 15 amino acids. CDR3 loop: CASSPGANPMETQYF. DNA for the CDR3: TGCGCCAGCAGCCCGGGAGCGAACCCTATGGAGACCCAGTACTTC.